Listed below are T cell receptor beta chains from one sample, sequenced in a study of long-term antiretroviral therapy in people with HIV. Measured with immunoSEQ multiplex PCR; TCRdb has only the in-frame clones, and not every one. The sample lists 35,000 to 45,000 clones; roughly four fifths were seen once. The sample was unsorted PBMCs, taken 0.3 years after starting antiretroviral therapy. The origin of the receptors is a man aged 18 to 30 with HIV. Both conserved end residues are part of each CDR3. Fields, in order: CDR3 length, D gene, J gene, clone size, V gene, CDR3 DNA, CDR3 protein. The D gene is left open where the match is weak. Size is stated for part of the rows, as once, few or many counts, or as a class when the clone is expanded.

len: 15; d_gene: NA; j_gene: TRBJ2-1; abundance: NA; v_gene: TRBV13; CDR3nt: TGTGCCAGCAGCTCCCCCAGGGATGTGTACAATGAGCAGTTCTTC; CDR3aa: CASSSPRDVYNEQFF
len: 12; d_gene: TRBD1; j_gene: TRBJ2-7; abundance: few; v_gene: TRBV19; CDR3nt: TGTGCCTCCCGGACAGGTACCTACGAGCAGTACTTC; CDR3aa: CASRTGTYEQYF
len: 14; d_gene: TRBD2; j_gene: TRBJ2-7; abundance: NA; v_gene: TRBV27; CDR3nt: TGTGCCAGCAGTTTTGGCGGGGGGGCCTACGAGCAGTACTTC; CDR3aa: CASSFGGGAYEQYF
len: 13; d_gene: NA; j_gene: TRBJ2-7; abundance: once; v_gene: TRBV27; CDR3nt: TGTGCCAGCAGTTTCGGGACATCCTACGAGCAGTACTTC; CDR3aa: CASSFGTSYEQYF
len: 19; d_gene: TRBD2; j_gene: TRBJ2-4; abundance: NA; v_gene: TRBV5-6; CDR3nt: TGTGCCAGCAGTTCCATGAGCCTAACTAGCGGGGTAGCCAAAAACATTCAGTACTTC; CDR3aa: CASSSMSLTSGVAKNIQYF
len: 13; d_gene: NA; j_gene: TRBJ2-7; abundance: NA; v_gene: TRBV6-6; CDR3nt: TGTGCCAGCAGCCCCACCTTTGGGGGCGAGCAGTACTTC; CDR3aa: CASSPTFGGEQYF
len: 13; d_gene: NA; j_gene: TRBJ1-2; abundance: few; v_gene: TRBV7-9; CDR3nt: TGTGCCGCGAACAGGGATATGGGGTATGGCTACACCTTC; CDR3aa: CAANRDMGYGYTF
len: 16; d_gene: TRBD1; j_gene: TRBJ1-2; abundance: NA; v_gene: TRBV7-9; CDR3nt: TGTGCCAGCAGCTCGTCCCGGGACAGTATTAACTATGGCTACACCTTC; CDR3aa: CASSSSRDSINYGYTF
len: 17; d_gene: TRBD2; j_gene: TRBJ2-7; abundance: NA; v_gene: TRBV4-1; CDR3nt: TGCGCCAGCAGCCAAGAAAGGACTAGCGGGAGTGGCTACGAGCAGTACTTC; CDR3aa: CASSQERTSGSGYEQYF
len: 16; d_gene: NA; j_gene: TRBJ2-7; abundance: NA; v_gene: TRBV6-6; CDR3nt: TGTGCCAGCAGCCGAACGCAAGCGCGGAAAACCTACGAGCAGTACTTC; CDR3aa: CASSRTQARKTYEQYF
len: 14; d_gene: NA; j_gene: TRBJ2-1; abundance: NA; v_gene: TRBV6-4; CDR3nt: TGTGCCAGCAGTGCCGAGGGCAGGGGGGATGAGCAGTTCTTC; CDR3aa: CASSAEGRGDEQFF
len: 16; d_gene: TRBD2; j_gene: TRBJ2-7; abundance: NA; v_gene: TRBV11-2; CDR3nt: TGTGCCAGCAGCTTCCGCCGAGGACTAGCTTTTCGCGAGCAGTACTTC; CDR3aa: CASSFRRGLAFREQYF
len: 15; d_gene: TRBD1; j_gene: TRBJ1-2; abundance: NA; v_gene: TRBV10-3; CDR3nt: TGTGCCATCAGGCCGGGACAGGGACCGAACTATGGCTACACCTTC; CDR3aa: CAIRPGQGPNYGYTF
len: 15; d_gene: TRBD1; j_gene: TRBJ2-1; abundance: NA; v_gene: TRBV11-2; CDR3nt: TGTGCCAGCAGCTACGACAGGGGGGGATACAATGAGCAGTTCTTC; CDR3aa: CASSYDRGGYNEQFF
len: 17; d_gene: TRBD2; j_gene: TRBJ2-3; abundance: NA; v_gene: TRBV11-2; CDR3nt: TGTGCCAGCAGCGTCCGGACTAGCGGGCTCGAGAGGGATACGCAGTATTTT; CDR3aa: CASSVRTSGLERDTQYF
len: 14; d_gene: NA; j_gene: TRBJ2-3; abundance: NA; v_gene: TRBV6-4; CDR3nt: TGTGCCAGCAGTGACTCGGGTCCCACAGATACGCAGTATTTT; CDR3aa: CASSDSGPTDTQYF
len: 14; d_gene: TRBD2; j_gene: TRBJ2-1; abundance: NA; v_gene: TRBV6-5; CDR3nt: TGTGCCAGCAGTCTAGCGGGAGGACTCAATGAGCAGTTCTTC; CDR3aa: CASSLAGGLNEQFF
len: 15; d_gene: NA; j_gene: TRBJ2-2; abundance: few; v_gene: TRBV9; CDR3nt: TGTGCCAGCAGCGTACGTGGGGGTATCACCGGGGAGCTGTTTTTT; CDR3aa: CASSVRGGITGELFF
len: 15; d_gene: TRBD1; j_gene: TRBJ2-2; abundance: NA; v_gene: TRBV18; CDR3nt: TGTGCCAGCTCACCATCGGGACAGACGACCGGGGAGCTGTTTTTT; CDR3aa: CASSPSGQTTGELFF
len: 15; d_gene: NA; j_gene: TRBJ2-7; abundance: NA; v_gene: TRBV5-3; CDR3nt: TGTGCCAGAAGCTCCAACAGGTACCCCTCCTACGAGCAGTACTTC; CDR3aa: CARSSNRYPSYEQYF
len: 15; d_gene: NA; j_gene: TRBJ1-2; abundance: NA; v_gene: TRBV6-5; CDR3nt: TGTGCCAGCAGTTACAGGGGGGGGGCATCGGCTGGCTACACCTTC; CDR3aa: CASSYRGGASAGYTF
len: 15; d_gene: TRBD1; j_gene: TRBJ2-7; abundance: few; v_gene: TRBV14; CDR3nt: TGTGCCAGCAGCCCCCCAGGGGACAGTACCTACGAGCAGTACTTC; CDR3aa: CASSPPGDSTYEQYF
len: 16; d_gene: TRBD2; j_gene: TRBJ2-5; abundance: NA; v_gene: TRBV18; CDR3nt: TGTGCCAGCTCACTGGCGGGAGGCCTCGGGTTCGAGACCCAGTACTTC; CDR3aa: CASSLAGGLGFETQYF
len: 14; d_gene: TRBD2; j_gene: TRBJ2-7; abundance: NA; v_gene: TRBV6-5; CDR3nt: TGTGCCAGCAGGCCCGGAGGGAGGGTCCACGAGCAGTACTTC; CDR3aa: CASRPGGRVHEQYF
len: 14; d_gene: TRBD2; j_gene: TRBJ2-7; abundance: NA; v_gene: TRBV5-6; CDR3nt: TGTGCCAGCAGCTTACGGGGGGGGCTGGGCGAGCAGTACTTC; CDR3aa: CASSLRGGLGEQYF
len: 18; d_gene: NA; j_gene: TRBJ1-3; abundance: NA; v_gene: TRBV9; CDR3nt: TGTGCCAGCAGCCCTAGAGGCGGGTCGGGGGCAACTGGAAACACCATATATTTT; CDR3aa: CASSPRGGSGATGNTIYF
len: 21; d_gene: NA; j_gene: TRBJ1-5; abundance: NA; v_gene: TRBV28; CDR3nt: TGTGCCAGCACCTTAGCCAGGGGTTCAACTGGTATTTGGAGTAGCAATCAGCCCCAGCATTTT; CDR3aa: CASTLARGSTGIWSSNQPQHF
len: 12; d_gene: NA; j_gene: TRBJ2-7; abundance: NA; v_gene: TRBV6-5; CDR3nt: TGTGCCAGCAGCTCGGGCCGCTACGAGCAGTACTTC; CDR3aa: CASSSGRYEQYF
len: 13; d_gene: NA; j_gene: TRBJ2-3; abundance: NA; v_gene: TRBV2; CDR3nt: TGTGCCAGCCATAGGGCTAGCACAGATACGCAGTATTTT; CDR3aa: CASHRASTDTQYF
len: 15; d_gene: TRBD1; j_gene: TRBJ2-5; abundance: NA; v_gene: TRBV5-1; CDR3nt: TGCGCCAGCAGCTCGACAGGGGTTCGAGGAGAGACCCAGTACTTC; CDR3aa: CASSSTGVRGETQYF
len: 17; d_gene: TRBD1; j_gene: TRBJ2-5; abundance: NA; v_gene: TRBV5-1; CDR3nt: TGCGCCAGCAGCTTGGGATCCGGGACAGGAGGCGAGGAGACCCAGTACTTC; CDR3aa: CASSLGSGTGGEETQYF
len: 16; d_gene: NA; j_gene: TRBJ2-6; abundance: NA; v_gene: TRBV19; CDR3nt: TGTGCCAGTAGTCCCCAGGTAGGGACTGGGGCCAACGTCCTGACTTTC; CDR3aa: CASSPQVGTGANVLTF
len: 16; d_gene: NA; j_gene: TRBJ1-5; abundance: few; v_gene: TRBV28; CDR3nt: TGTGCCAGCAGTTCCCTCAAGGAGTATAGCAATCAGCCCCAGCATTTT; CDR3aa: CASSSLKEYSNQPQHF
len: 16; d_gene: NA; j_gene: TRBJ1-5; abundance: NA; v_gene: TRBV6-6; CDR3nt: TGTGCCAGCAGTTCGAGAGGGGGGGGAACGGATCAGCCCCAGCATTTT; CDR3aa: CASSSRGGGTDQPQHF
len: 15; d_gene: NA; j_gene: TRBJ2-1; abundance: NA; v_gene: TRBV25-1; CDR3nt: TGTGCCAGCAGTGAAGCCCGAGGCTCCTACAATGAGCAGTTCTTC; CDR3aa: CASSEARGSYNEQFF
len: 14; d_gene: NA; j_gene: TRBJ1-4; abundance: NA; v_gene: TRBV5-6; CDR3nt: TGTGCCAGCAGCTTACGGGCCTTTAATGAAAAACTGTTTTTT; CDR3aa: CASSLRAFNEKLFF
len: 14; d_gene: NA; j_gene: TRBJ2-2; abundance: NA; v_gene: TRBV19; CDR3nt: TGTGCCAGTACCATTGTCGGGGGAGCCGGGGAGCTGTTTTTT; CDR3aa: CASTIVGGAGELFF